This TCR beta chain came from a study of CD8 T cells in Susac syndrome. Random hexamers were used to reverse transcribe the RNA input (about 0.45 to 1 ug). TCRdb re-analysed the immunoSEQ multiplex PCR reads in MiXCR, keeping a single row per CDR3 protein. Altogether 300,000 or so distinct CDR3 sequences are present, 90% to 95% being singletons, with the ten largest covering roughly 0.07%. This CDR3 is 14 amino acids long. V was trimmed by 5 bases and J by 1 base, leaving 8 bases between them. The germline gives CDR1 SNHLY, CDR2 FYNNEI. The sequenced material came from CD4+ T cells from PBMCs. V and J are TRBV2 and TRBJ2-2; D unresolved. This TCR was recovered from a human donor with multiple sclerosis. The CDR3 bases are TGTGCCAGCAGTAGTACGAGGAACACCGGGGAGCTGTTTTTT. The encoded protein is CASSSTRNTGELFF.